The 30 T cell receptor beta chains below were found in one sample sequenced in a study of breast tumors, draining lymph nodes, adjacent tissues. Using its own MiXCR run on the multiplex PCR reads, TCRdb lists one record per CDR3 protein. The sample holds roughly 120,000 distinct CDR3 sequences, around 20% seen once. Axillary draining lymph nodes of breast cancer patients supplied the node samples. Sequenced sample: axillary lymph node tissue. The receptors derive from a female donor with breast cancer. Some clones in this sample may be carry-over from other donors' samples.

In this sample, this clonotype turned up many times. The gene calls are TRBV19 and TRBJ1-5; no definite D call. Germline V gene lookup returns CDR1 LNHDA and CDR2 SQIVND (reference sequence). CDR3 length: 16 amino acids. The V and J ends lost 7 bases and 1 base respectively, with 17 bases between them. CDR3 sequence (DNA): TGTGCCAGTACCGAACAGTCGTCGGTAAGCAATCAGCCCCAGCATTTT. This gives the protein CASTEQSSVSNQPQHF.

Regarding this clonotype: No conserved phenylalanine or tryptophan ends this CDR3, so it is likely a read error. The V call is TRBV28, the J call TRBJ1-2; tentative D call: TRBD1 (6 bases). The CDR3 runs 14 residues. Trimming pared 7 bases from V and 4 bases from J, leaving 16 bases between. Germline V CDR1 and CDR2: MDHEN, SYDVKM. CDR3 residues: CASMGLVTGYGYTL. In DNA form, the CDR3 reads TGTGCCAGCATGGGCCTTGTGACAGGCTATGGCTACACCCTC.

With respect to this clonotype: A read error is possible here, since a much larger clone lies one base away. The V call is TRBV5-1, the J call TRBJ1-4; no firm D call. From germline, CDR1 is SGHRS and CDR2 YFSETQ. The CDR3 runs to 14 residues. CDR3 coding DNA: TGCACCAGCAGCTTGGCAGCAACTAATGAAAAACTGTTTTTT. Protein product: CTSSLAATNEKLFF.

At least ten counts were recorded for this clonotype. The chain couples TRBV20-1 to TRBJ2-1, with TRBD2 matching 7 bases. V lost 4 bases to trimming and J lost 12 bases; unmatched junction nucleotides: 9. The CDR3 spans 12 residues. Per the germline V gene, CDR1 is DFQATT and CDR2 is SNEGSKA (reference sequence). CDR3 in amino acids: CSAKPSPGGQFF. The DNA for the CDR3 is TGCAGTGCTAAACCCTCACCGGGAGGGCAGTTCTTC.

The V gene is TRBV28, the J gene TRBJ1-4; D might be TRBD1 (5 bases). The CDR3 loop spans 14 amino acids. V gave up 2 bases and J gave up 8 bases, with 12 bases separating them. The germline V gene has CDR1 MDHEN and CDR2 SYDVKM. DNA of the CDR3: TGTGCCAGCAGTTTACCCCAGGGCAGAGAAAAACTGTTTTTT. This codes for CASSLPQGREKLFF.

Concerning this clonotype itself: Because the CDR3 is missing its conserved closing phenylalanine or tryptophan, this is likely a read error. The chain carries TRBV19 and TRBJ1-5; D uncertain. CDR1 and CDR2 from the germline V gene are LNHDA and SQIVND (reference sequence). The CDR3 has 13 amino acids. The CDR3 sequence: CASSIVPTQRQHL. Written as DNA, the CDR3 is TGTGCCAGTAGTATAGTTCCCACCCAGCGCCAGCATTTA.

This clonotype was seen repeatedly, ten times or more. The chain recombines TRBV5-1 with TRBJ2-3; D gene ambiguous. The V gene lost 2 bases and the J gene lost 6 bases, with 7 bases spanning the gap. The CDR3 is made up of 12 amino acids. Per the germline V gene, CDR1 is SGHRS and CDR2 is YFSETQ. The CDR3 DNA sequence: TGCGCCAGCAGCTTAGGCGTGGATACGCAGTATTTT. Protein: CASSLGVDTQYF.

This clonotype has ten or more counts. This chain links TRBV6-6 with TRBJ1-6; TRBD1 agrees at 8 bases. V lost 6 bases to trimming and J lost 9 bases; unmatched junction nucleotides: 10. CDR1 and CDR2 (germline): MNHNY, SVGAGI (reference sequence). CDR3 length: 15 residues. CDR3 bases: TGTGCCAGCAGCCACCGGACAGGGACGGGTTCACCCCTCCACTTT. Protein: CASSHRTGTGSPLHF.

This clonotype was counted at least ten times. V gene TRBV2 combines with J gene TRBJ2-2; D unclear. The V gene lost 2 bases and the J gene lost 10 bases, with 5 bases spanning the gap. The length of the CDR3 is 11 residues. Germline CDR1 SNHLY, CDR2 FYNNEI. CDR3 residues: CASSESAELFF. The CDR3 bases are TGTGCCAGCAGTGAATCGGCGGAGCTGTTTTTT. Using reference TRBV2 and TRBJ2-2 for the parts outside the CDR3, the full variable domain is EPEVTQTPSHQVTQMGQEVILRCVPISNHLYFYWYRQILGQKVEFLVSFYNNEISEKSEIFDDQFSVERPDGSNFTLKIRSTKLEDSAMYFCASSESAELFFGEGSRLTVL.

The sample holds a few counts of this clonotype. This chain uses TRBV9 with TRBJ2-2; TRBD1 agrees at 8 bases. The CDR3 totals 17 residues. Per germline, CDR1 SGDLS and CDR2 YYNGEE. The V gene end was trimmed by 7 bases and the J gene end by 4 bases; junction bases not matched to a gene: 15. CDR3 loop: CASSFPRTGLGTGELFF. DNA of the CDR3: TGTGCCAGCTCCTTCCCCAGGACAGGGTTGGGCACCGGGGAGCTGTTTTTT.

This clonotype was detected many times. This chain links TRBV5-6 with TRBJ2-1, with a possible D match to TRBD1 (5 bases). The CDR3 extends over 14 amino acids. Looked up from germline, CDR1 is SGHDT and CDR2 is YYEEEE. V gave up 2 bases and J gave up 6 bases, with 12 bases separating them. CDR3 coding DNA: TGTGCCAGCAGCTTCTCTTCAGGGTCCAATGAGCAGTTCTTC. It translates to CASSFSSGSNEQFF.

As to this clonotype: A clone one base away is much larger, so this may be a read error. The chain uses TRBV7-2 and TRBJ2-2; perhaps TRBD2 as D (5 bases). Germline CDR1 SGHTA, CDR2 FQGNSA. The CDR3 runs to 16 residues. The CDR3 loop is CASSDRQRVNTGELLF. CDR3 coding DNA: TGTGCCAGCTCTGACCGCCAACGGGTGAACACCGGGGAGCTGCTTTTT.

About this clonotype itself: The CDR3 does not end in the conserved phenylalanine or tryptophan, so this is likely a read error. This chain connects TRBV7-6 to TRBJ1-6; no reliable D call. The CDR3 is made up of 14 amino acids. Germline CDR1 reads SGHVS; CDR2 reads FNYEAQ. This chain's CDR3 is CACSREVEDSPLHL. CDR3 sequence (DNA): TGTGCCTGCAGCCGGGAAGTAGAGGATTCACCCCTCCACCTT.

Ten or more counts support this clonotype. This chain uses TRBV5-1 with TRBJ1-2; the match to TRBD1 covers 8 bases. The germline gives CDR1 SGHRS, CDR2 YFSETQ. This CDR3 is 15 amino acids long. The V gene end was trimmed by 0 bases and the J gene end by 2 bases; junction bases not matched to a gene: 3. The CDR3 loop is CASSLAGGMNYGYTF. The CDR3 DNA reads as TGCGCCAGCAGCTTGGCAGGGGGCATGAACTATGGCTACACCTTC.

The chain carries TRBV28 and TRBJ2-3; 7 nucleotides align to TRBD2. V shed 5 bases and J 7 bases; nucleotides not matched to a gene: 6. CDR3 length: 13 amino acids. The germline V gene has CDR1 MDHEN and CDR2 SYDVKM. In nucleotides, the CDR3 is TGTGCCAGCAGTCCTAGAAGCGGGAATACGCAGTATTTT. It translates to CASSPRSGNTQYF.

DNA for the CDR3: TGTGCCATCGCGGTTGGAGGTTGGGTCATTCAGTACTTC. Residues: CAIAVGGWVIQYF. The chain employs TRBV5-8 and TRBJ2-4; TRBD2 might be the D (5 bases). Deletions cut 9 bases from V and 9 bases from J, with 19 bases between. Germline CDR1 SGHTS, CDR2 YDEGEE. This CDR3 contains 13 residues.

This clonotype was seen ten or more times. This chain connects TRBV29-1 to TRBJ2-3; D ambiguous. This CDR3 comprises 10 residues. Trimming stripped 7 bases from V and 2 bases from J, with 4 bases between. Germline CDR1 and CDR2: SQVTM and ANQGSEA. The CDR3 sequence: CSGNTDTQYF. CDR3 nucleotides: TGCAGCGGGAACACAGATACGCAGTATTTT.

This clonotype occurred many times. This chain links TRBV20-1 with TRBJ2-7; TRBD1 matches at 7 bases. CDR3 length: 15 residues. Germline CDR1 DFQATT, CDR2 SNEGSKA (reference sequence). After removal of 4 bases from V and 3 bases from J, the junction contained 12 bases not matched to a gene. CDR3 region: CSANPLTGSLYEQYF. The CDR3 DNA is TGCAGTGCTAACCCTCTGACAGGGAGCCTCTACGAGCAGTACTTC.

This clonotype was seen ten or more times. The V gene is TRBV6-6, the J gene TRBJ2-7, with 9 bases matching TRBD2. J gave up 7 bases and V 0 bases, and 7 bases lay outside the gene matches. Germline lookup yields CDR1 MNHNY and CDR2 SVGAGI (reference sequence). This CDR3 has 15 residues. CDR3 sequence (DNA): TGTGCCAGCAGTTACTCTGGCGGGAGGGCCGGGGAGCAGTACTTC. The encoded protein is CASSYSGGRAGEQYF.

This clonotype was seen a few times. The CDR3 DNA follows: TGCGCCAGCAGCTTGCGAGGGGGTAGCCCCACATACAATGAGCAGTTCTTC. Translated, it gives CASSLRGGSPTYNEQFF. The rearrangement uses TRBV5-1 and TRBJ2-1; TRBD1 might be the D (6 bases). The CDR3 sequence is 17 residues long. Germline V lookup: CDR1 SGHRS, CDR2 YFSETQ. V lost 1 base, J lost 4 bases, and 18 bases lay in between.

This clonotype came up many times. This chain links TRBV10-3 with TRBJ1-5; tentatively, D is TRBD1 (5 bases). Trimming left V 3 bases short and J 3 bases short, with 9 bases between. Germline values: CDR1 ENHRY, CDR2 SYGVKD. The CDR3 runs 14 residues. CDR3 coding DNA: TGTGCCATCAGTGACAGGGAGATCAATCAGCCCCAGCATTTT. It is translated as CAISDREINQPQHF.

The table lists this clonotype with many counts. The chain combines TRBV18 with TRBJ2-7, with D possibly TRBD1 on 6 matching bases. CDR1 and CDR2 (germline): KGHSH, LQKENI. Trimming removed 3 bases from V and 5 bases from J, with 11 bases in between. CDR3 size: 13 residues. As DNA, the CDR3 is TGTGCCAGCTCACCGAACAGGGACCACGAGCAGTACTTC. Protein sequence: CASSPNRDHEQYF.

The table lists this clonotype with many counts. The chain joins TRBV5-1 to TRBJ2-5; weak D call: TRBD2 (5 bases). CDR3 length: 15 amino acids. From germline, CDR1 is SGHRS and CDR2 YFSETQ. V shed 4 bases and J shed 4 bases, with 17 bases lying between them. As DNA, the CDR3 is TGCGCCAGCAGCCCTCTTGGCCCGGGGATAGAGACCCAGTACTTC. This encodes CASSPLGPGIETQYF.

The chain is built from TRBV18 and TRBJ1-4; D gene uncertain. The V end lost 3 bases, the J end lost 7 bases, and 15 bases lay between the germline ends. The CDR3 is 15 amino acids. Looked up from germline, CDR1 is KGHSH and CDR2 is LQKENI. CDR3 sequence reads: CASSPPGPRSEKLFF. CDR3 bases: TGTGCCAGCTCACCCCCGGGCCCCAGGAGTGAAAAACTGTTTTTT.

This clonotype was seen many times. In nucleotides, the CDR3 is TGTGCCAGCCGAAGCGGGATTCGGGGAGAGCAGTACTTC. This sequence encodes CASRSGIRGEQYF. The genes are TRBV7-2 and TRBJ2-7; TRBD2 agrees at 7 bases. Germline lookup yields CDR1 SGHTA and CDR2 FQGNSA. V dropped 8 bases and J dropped 7; count of bases not matched to a gene: 11. The CDR3 extends over 13 amino acids.

This clonotype came up many times. The chain uses TRBV6-6 and TRBJ2-1; no firm D call. Germline V gene lookup returns CDR1 MNHNY and CDR2 SVGAGI (reference sequence). The CDR3 totals 12 residues. The V gene lost 6 bases and the J gene lost 9 bases, with 12 bases spanning the gap. CDR3 in DNA: TGTGCCAGCAGGTCCCCCTCCGGTGAGCAGTTCTTC. This encodes CASRSPSGEQFF.

This clonotype was recorded many times. This chain uses TRBV6-6 with TRBJ2-7; 16 nucleotides align to TRBD2. The CDR3 consists of 18 residues. Germline V lookup: CDR1 MNHNY, CDR2 SVGAGI (reference sequence). The trim removed 5 bases at V and 4 bases at J, leaving 11 bases unmatched. This chain's CDR3 is CASSPTGTSGRAMYEQYF. CDR3 in DNA: TGTGCCAGCAGTCCTACCGGGACTAGCGGGAGGGCAATGTACGAGCAGTACTTC.

This clonotype was recorded many times. The chain recombines TRBV15 with TRBJ2-7; no reliable D call. The CDR3 consists of 13 residues. Between the trimmed V and J ends, which lost 0 bases and 1 base, there was a span of 4 bases. The V gene's germline CDR1 is LNHNV and CDR2 YYDKDF (reference sequence). CDR3 coding DNA: TGTGCCACCAGCAGAGATCGATCCTACGAGCAGTACTTC. This codes for CATSRDRSYEQYF.

This clonotype was recorded at least ten times. The V gene is TRBV6-5, the J gene TRBJ2-2, with D unclear. CDR1 and CDR2 from the germline V gene are MNHEY and SVGAGI. CDR3 length equals 16 residues. Trimming took 2 bases from V and 5 from J, leaving 15 bases between them. CDR3 bases: TGTGCCAGCAGTTACCAATCCAACCTGTGGACCGGGGAGCTGTTTTTT. Translating it yields CASSYQSNLWTGELFF.

This clonotype was counted a few times. V gene TRBV3-1 combines with J gene TRBJ2-5; TRBD2 matches 9 bases. J was trimmed by 5 bases and V by 3 bases; bases with no gene match: 7. Germline V gene lookup returns CDR1 LGHDT and CDR2 YNNKEL (reference sequence). CDR3 length: 15 residues. CDR3 DNA sequence: TGTGCCAGCAGCCAGGGCGGGGGGGCCTCCGAGACCCAGTACTTC. It encodes CASSQGGGASETQYF.